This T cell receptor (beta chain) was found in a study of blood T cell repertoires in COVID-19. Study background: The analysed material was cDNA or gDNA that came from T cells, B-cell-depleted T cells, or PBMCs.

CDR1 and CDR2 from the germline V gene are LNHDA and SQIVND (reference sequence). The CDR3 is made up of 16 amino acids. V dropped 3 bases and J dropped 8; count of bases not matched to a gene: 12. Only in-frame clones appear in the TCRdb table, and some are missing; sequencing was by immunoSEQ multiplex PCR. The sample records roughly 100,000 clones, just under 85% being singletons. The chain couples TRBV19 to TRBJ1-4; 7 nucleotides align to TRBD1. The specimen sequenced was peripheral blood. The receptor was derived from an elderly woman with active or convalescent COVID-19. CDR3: CASSMHRQGRREKLFF. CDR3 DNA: TGTGCCAGTAGTATGCATCGACAGGGACGAAGGGAAAAACTGTTTTTT.